Listed below are T cell receptor beta chains from one sample, sequenced in a study of identical twins. TCRdb processed the 5' RACE reads anew with MiXCR; each CDR3 protein has one entry. The sample lists around 490,000 distinct CDR3 sequences, roughly 15% occurring once. These same data were also listed under a study on yellow fever vaccine responses in identical twins.

Sequenced: CD4+ T cells sorted from blood. Receptors originate from a young woman in good health. The CDR3 runs from the conserved cysteine through the conserved F or W. The D gene is left open where the match is weak. Size is stated for part of the rows, as once, few or many counts, or as a class when the clone is expanded.

size: once
J: TRBJ2-3
D: TRBD1
V: TRBV28
CDR3: CASRITGAHGTDTQYF
DNA: TGTGCCAGCAGAATTACAGGGGCGCACGGCACAGATACGCAGTATTTT

size: few
J: TRBJ2-3
D: -
V: TRBV5-6
CDR3: CASSLPSPDTQYF
DNA: TGTGCCAGCAGCTTGCCTAGCCCAGATACGCAGTATTTT

size: many
J: TRBJ1-2
D: -
V: TRBV5-1
CDR3: CASSKEFQTRIYGYTF
DNA: TGCGCCAGCAGCAAGGAGTTTCAAACCAGGATCTATGGCTACACCTTC

size: few
J: TRBJ2-1
D: -
V: TRBV12-3/TRBV12-4
CDR3: CASSPKTGQEQFF
DNA: TGTGCCAGCAGCCCAAAAACCGGACAGGAGCAGTTCTTC

size: -
J: TRBJ2-6
D: -
V: TRBV6-5
CDR3: CASSYLGPSGANVLTF
DNA: TGTGCCAGCAGTTACTTAGGACCATCTGGGGCCAACGTCCTGACTTTC

size: few
J: TRBJ1-2
D: -
V: TRBV3-1
CDR3: CASSQDPGRPPGYTF
DNA: TGTGCCAGCAGCCAAGATCCCGGCAGGCCACCCGGCTACACCTTC

size: few
J: TRBJ2-2
D: -
V: TRBV7-7
CDR3: CASSLSTTGELFF
DNA: TGTGCCAGCAGCCTTTCGACCACCGGGGAGCTGTTTTTT

size: -
J: TRBJ2-1
D: TRBD2
V: TRBV11-2
CDR3: CASSAHPTSGIYNEQFF
DNA: TGTGCCAGCAGCGCCCATCCGACTAGCGGGATATACAATGAGCAGTTCTTC

size: few
J: TRBJ1-1
D: TRBD1
V: TRBV15
CDR3: CATSSDGQANTEAFF
DNA: TGTGCCACCAGCAGTGACGGACAGGCGAACACTGAAGCTTTCTTT

size: few
J: TRBJ1-1
D: -
V: TRBV19
CDR3: CASRKTGPNTEAFF
DNA: TGTGCCAGTAGAAAAACAGGGCCGAACACTGAAGCTTTCTTT

size: -
J: TRBJ2-1
D: TRBD1
V: TRBV20-1
CDR3: CSANRDRVAYNEQFF
DNA: TGCAGTGCTAACCGGGACAGGGTCGCCTACAATGAGCAGTTCTTC

size: -
J: TRBJ2-7
D: TRBD2
V: TRBV9
CDR3: CASSPPGTRAYEQYF
DNA: TGTGCCAGCAGCCCTCCCGGGACTAGGGCCTACGAGCAGTACTTC

size: few
J: TRBJ2-7
D: TRBD2
V: TRBV7-8
CDR3: CASSLASTSGSYEQYF
DNA: TGTGCCAGCAGCTTAGCGTCGACTAGCGGGAGCTACGAGCAGTACTTC

size: -
J: TRBJ2-6
D: TRBD1
V: TRBV3-1
CDR3: CASSQNTGVGANVLTF
DNA: TGTGCCAGCAGCCAAAATACAGGGGTCGGGGCCAACGTCCTGACTTTC